This paragraph covers one T cell receptor beta chain sequence. Its antigen is not identified. The CDR3 has 15 residues. The germline V and J ends were trimmed by 5 bases and 4 bases, with 17 bases remaining between them. Per the germline V gene, CDR1 is SGHTA and CDR2 is FQGTGA. The sample is drawn from a study of cytomegalovirus exposure and HLA in healthy donors. General study points: CMV antigen specificity of three CMV-associated chains was confirmed in vitro. The majority of CMV-associated TCR beta chains were reported as apparently HLA-restricted in a later analysis. CMV serostatus was the sole immune exposure data available.

This PCR relied on a set of 60 Vbeta primers and 13 Jbeta primers. Clones were read by immunoSEQ multiplex PCR, and TCRdb kept only the in-frame ones, dropping some. The data show some 120,000 clones, over 65% seen once. Sequenced material: PBMCs. The gene calls are TRBV7-3 and TRBJ2-5; TRBD1 is a possible D gene (7 bases). The sequence came from a young man in good health and CMV-seropositive. As DNA, the CDR3 is TGTGCCAGCAGCCCTACAGGGGCGCGGGGAGAGACCCAGTACTTC. This codes for CASSPTGARGETQYF.